This TCR beta chain was sequenced for a study of T cell changes during pregnancy in multiple sclerosis. The data were produced by immunoSEQ multiplex PCR, yet TCRdb's version contains in-frame clones alone and is incomplete. The sample holds over 45,000 clones, around 89% seen once. The germline V gene encodes CDR1 SGHNT and CDR2 YYREEE (reference sequence). The V gene lost 0 bases and the J gene lost 0 bases, with 11 bases spanning the gap. The CDR3 extends over 16 amino acids. The sequence derives from a female donor with multiple sclerosis, enrolled in a pregnancy study. The gene calls are TRBV5-4 and TRBJ2-3; weak D call: TRBD1 (5 bases). Sample: peripheral blood, taken after pregnancy. CDR3 bases: TGTGCCAGCAGCTTGGCCAGGGCTACTAGCACAGATACGCAGTATTTT. It yields the protein CASSLARATSTDTQYF.